The rows below give T cell receptor beta chains drawn from one sample of a study of T cells in Graves' hyperthyroidism and ophthalmopathy. TCRdb reprocessed the multiplex PCR reads with MiXCR, giving one entry per CDR3 protein. In the table there are 250,000 to 300,000 distinct CDR3 sequences, about an eighth of which are singletons. Specimen: blood. These receptors all come from a woman aged 25 to 45 with Graves' hyperthyroidism that later progressed to Graves' ophthalmopathy. CDR3s include the opening cysteine and the closing phenylalanine or tryptophan. Fields, in order: CDR3 protein, CDR3 DNA, D gene, J gene, V gene, clone size. The D gene is left open where the match is weak. The listing skips clone size in some rows; elsewhere it reads once, few, many or a size class.

CDR3 protein: CSVQGALTGTSGKGAEQYF
CDR3 DNA: TGCAGCGTTCAGGGGGCTTTAACCGGGACTAGCGGGAAGGGGGCCGAGCAGTACTTC
D gene: TRBD2
J gene: TRBJ2-7
V gene: TRBV29-1
clone size: many

CDR3 protein: CATSGDRGRGNQPQHF
CDR3 DNA: TGTGCCACCAGCGGGGACAGGGGGCGAGGCAATCAGCCCCAGCATTTT
D gene: TRBD1
J gene: TRBJ1-5
V gene: TRBV15
clone size: NA

CDR3 protein: CASTGAHNEQFF
CDR3 DNA: TGTGCCAGCACGGGGGCCCACAATGAGCAGTTCTTC
D gene: NA
J gene: TRBJ2-1
V gene: TRBV28
clone size: many

CDR3 protein: CASSPRTPKGAFF
CDR3 DNA: TGTGCCAGCAGCCCCCGGACGCCGAAAGGAGCTTTCTTT
D gene: NA
J gene: TRBJ1-1
V gene: TRBV7-2
clone size: many

CDR3 protein: CSARDEGSWGGPSGELFF
CDR3 DNA: TGCAGTGCTAGAGATGAGGGATCTTGGGGAGGGCCCTCCGGGGAGCTGTTTTTT
D gene: TRBD2
J gene: TRBJ2-2
V gene: TRBV20-1
clone size: many

CDR3 protein: CSASSASSPARDDPYEQYF
CDR3 DNA: TGCAGTGCTAGTAGTGCCAGCAGCCCCGCGAGGGATGATCCCTACGAGCAGTACTTC
D gene: NA
J gene: TRBJ2-7
V gene: TRBV20-1
clone size: NA

CDR3 protein: CASTEGGAGGETQYF
CDR3 DNA: TGTGCCAGCACCGAAGGGGGGGCCGGGGGAGAGACCCAGTACTTC
D gene: NA
J gene: TRBJ2-5
V gene: TRBV6-1
clone size: many

CDR3 protein: CASSAAGSQGYTF
CDR3 DNA: TGTGCCAGCAGCGCCGCAGGGTCTCAGGGCTACACCTTC
D gene: NA
J gene: TRBJ1-2
V gene: TRBV7-6
clone size: many

CDR3 protein: CSASGLADNEQFF
CDR3 DNA: TGCAGTGCTTCGGGACTAGCGGACAATGAGCAGTTCTTC
D gene: TRBD2
J gene: TRBJ2-1
V gene: TRBV20-1
clone size: many

CDR3 protein: CASSIHGQALNTEAFF
CDR3 DNA: TGTGCCAGCAGCATTCACGGACAGGCCCTGAACACTGAAGCTTTCTTT
D gene: TRBD1
J gene: TRBJ1-1
V gene: TRBV9
clone size: few

CDR3 protein: CASLSTVRGEQYF
CDR3 DNA: TGTGCCTCCCTAAGTACCGTCAGGGGGGAGCAGTACTTC
D gene: TRBD1
J gene: TRBJ2-7
V gene: TRBV28
clone size: many

CDR3 protein: CASSLYEGDEQFF
CDR3 DNA: TGTGCCAGCAGTTTATACGAAGGCGATGAGCAGTTCTTC
D gene: NA
J gene: TRBJ2-1
V gene: TRBV28
clone size: many

CDR3 protein: CASTGRRMNTEAFF
CDR3 DNA: TGTGCCAGCACGGGCAGGAGAATGAACACTGAAGCTTTCTTT
D gene: NA
J gene: TRBJ1-1
V gene: TRBV2
clone size: NA

CDR3 protein: CASSVGVAGVTDTQYF
CDR3 DNA: TGTGCCAGCAGCGTAGGGGTAGCGGGAGTAACAGATACGCAGTATTTT
D gene: TRBD2
J gene: TRBJ2-3
V gene: TRBV27
clone size: NA

CDR3 protein: CASSEASGSSYNEQFF
CDR3 DNA: TGTGCCAGCTCCGAAGCTAGCGGGAGTTCCTACAATGAGCAGTTCTTC
D gene: TRBD2
J gene: TRBJ2-1
V gene: TRBV6-1
clone size: many

CDR3 protein: CASSQSEQRTYGYTF
CDR3 DNA: TGTGCCAGCAGCCAATCGGAGCAAAGAACCTATGGCTACACCTTC
D gene: NA
J gene: TRBJ1-2
V gene: TRBV3-1
clone size: many

CDR3 protein: CASSLTSGSPLQETQYF
CDR3 DNA: TGTGCCAGCAGTTTGACTAGCGGGAGTCCGCTGCAAGAGACCCAGTACTTC
D gene: TRBD2
J gene: TRBJ2-5
V gene: TRBV28
clone size: few

CDR3 protein: CASSLQAYFQETQYF
CDR3 DNA: TGTGCCAGCAGTTTACAAGCGTACTTCCAAGAGACCCAGTACTTC
D gene: NA
J gene: TRBJ2-5
V gene: TRBV28
clone size: many

CDR3 protein: CASSSSDWIGHNEQFF
CDR3 DNA: TGTGCCAGCAGTTCATCCGATTGGATCGGTCATAATGAGCAGTTCTTC
D gene: NA
J gene: TRBJ2-1
V gene: TRBV27
clone size: many

CDR3 protein: CAWSANSPLHF
CDR3 DNA: TGTGCCTGGAGTGCGAATTCACCCCTCCACTTT
D gene: NA
J gene: TRBJ1-6
V gene: TRBV30
clone size: NA

CDR3 protein: CSAMAGGRTDTQYF
CDR3 DNA: TGCAGTGCTATGGCGGGAGGGCGAACAGATACGCAGTATTTT
D gene: TRBD2
J gene: TRBJ2-3
V gene: TRBV20-1
clone size: many

CDR3 protein: CACREGAKGYTF
CDR3 DNA: TGTGCCTGCCGGGAGGGGGCGAAGGGCTACACCTTC
D gene: TRBD1
J gene: TRBJ1-2
V gene: TRBV28
clone size: many

CDR3 protein: CASSLWAAETQYF
CDR3 DNA: TGTGCCAGCAGCCTCTGGGCGGCAGAGACCCAGTACTTC
D gene: NA
J gene: TRBJ2-5
V gene: TRBV7-3
clone size: many

CDR3 protein: CASSSGGSGETQYF
CDR3 DNA: TGTGCCAGTAGTTCGGGGGGTTCGGGAGAGACCCAGTACTTC
D gene: TRBD2
J gene: TRBJ2-5
V gene: TRBV19
clone size: few

CDR3 protein: CAWSKGAGPRGYTF
CDR3 DNA: TGTGCCTGGAGCAAAGGGGCGGGACCTCGGGGCTACACCTTC
D gene: NA
J gene: TRBJ1-2
V gene: TRBV30
clone size: few

CDR3 protein: CSAPHREGYGYTF
CDR3 DNA: TGCAGTGCCCCACACAGGGAAGGCTATGGCTACACCTTC
D gene: NA
J gene: TRBJ1-2
V gene: TRBV20-1
clone size: NA

CDR3 protein: CASIYGVDTQYF
CDR3 DNA: TGTGCCAGCATTTACGGGGTAGATACGCAGTATTTT
D gene: NA
J gene: TRBJ2-3
V gene: TRBV6-5
clone size: many

CDR3 protein: CASSFYRLTETQYF
CDR3 DNA: TGTGCCAGCAGCTTTTATCGGCTAACAGAGACCCAGTACTTC
D gene: NA
J gene: TRBJ2-5
V gene: TRBV7-8
clone size: many

CDR3 protein: CASSQGLGGYGYTF
CDR3 DNA: TGCGCCAGCAGCCAAGGTCTGGGAGGCTATGGCTACACCTTC
D gene: NA
J gene: TRBJ1-2
V gene: TRBV4-1
clone size: many